This is a list of T cell receptor beta chains from one sample in a study of T cell responses to AZD1222 COVID-19 vaccine. The table came from immunoSEQ multiplex PCR; TCRdb's copy has only in-frame clones and leaves some out. The sample consists of about 120,000 clones, just over 85% of them appearing once. The sequences come from peripheral blood, collected on day 0 of AZD1222 vaccination. These receptors all stem from an adult in good health. Both conserved end residues are part of each CDR3. A D gene is named only where the DNA matches it firmly. Expanded clones get a size class; other rows say once, few or many, or leave the size out.

-	-	TRBV30	TRBJ1-1	CAWSVPGRPGGEAFF	TGTGCCTGGAGTGTACCAGGCAGACCGGGAGGTGAAGCTTTCTTT
TRBD1	-	TRBV19	TRBJ2-3	CASSIGQGVFTDTQYF	TGTGCCAGTAGTATAGGACAGGGGGTCTTCACAGATACGCAGTATTTT
-	-	TRBV7-2	TRBJ1-5	CASSLGSQSQPQHF	TGTGCCAGCAGCCTAGGGTCCCAGTCTCAGCCCCAGCATTTT
-	-	TRBV24-1	TRBJ2-5	CAIRLLPVRKSSQETQYF	TGTGCCATCCGACTCCTACCAGTCAGGAAGTCCAGCCAAGAGACCCAGTACTTC
-	once	TRBV15	TRBJ2-3	CATSRDRQASTDTQYF	TGTGCCACCAGCAGAGATCGTCAGGCCAGCACAGATACGCAGTATTTT
TRBD1	-	TRBV7-3	TRBJ2-1	CASSLHSGTGSYNEQFF	TGTGCCAGCAGCCTCCACTCCGGGACAGGATCCTACAATGAGCAGTTCTTC
TRBD1	-	TRBV18	TRBJ1-4	CASSRTGTGEKLFF	TGTGCCAGCTCGCGGACAGGGACAGGTGAAAAACTGTTTTTT
-	-	TRBV27	TRBJ2-3	CASSSPDKFTDTQYF	TGTGCCAGCAGTTCCCCTGACAAGTTCACAGATACGCAGTATTTT
-	few	TRBV10-3	TRBJ1-2	CAISGGPDGLANYGYTF	TGTGCCATCAGCGGGGGACCCGACGGACTAGCTAACTATGGCTACACCTTC
TRBD2	-	TRBV5-6	TRBJ2-7	CASTSWGVAGGPYEQYF	TGTGCCAGCACCTCTTGGGGGGTAGCGGGAGGGCCCTACGAGCAGTACTTC
-	-	TRBV9	TRBJ1-5	CASSVDGRGGQPQHF	TGTGCCAGCAGCGTAGACGGCAGGGGAGGGCAGCCCCAGCATTTT
TRBD1	-	TRBV20-1	TRBJ1-2	CSASWTGAFGGYTF	TGCAGTGCTAGTTGGACAGGGGCCTTTGGAGGCTACACCTTC
-	-	TRBV7-2	TRBJ2-1	CASSLGGSSTEQFF	TGTGCCAGCAGCTTAGGAGGAAGTAGCACTGAGCAGTTCTTC
-	-	TRBV7-3	TRBJ1-2	CASSPDRQVGGYTF	TGTGCCAGCAGCCCGGACCGACAGGTGGGCGGCTACACCTTC
-	once	TRBV12-3/TRBV12-4	TRBJ1-2	CASNRDLIYGYTF	TGTGCCAGCAATAGGGACCTCATCTATGGCTACACCTTC
-	-	TRBV5-1	TRBJ2-1	CASSWDEQLVQFF	TGCGCCAGCAGCTGGGACGAGCAGCTCGTGCAGTTCTTC
TRBD2	few	TRBV19	TRBJ2-3	CASSIGWRERKNTDTQYF	TGTGCCAGTAGTATAGGGTGGCGGGAGAGGAAGAACACAGATACGCAGTATTTT
-	-	TRBV19	TRBJ2-5	CASSAGQETQYF	TGTGCCAGTAGTGCCGGCCAAGAGACCCAGTACTTC
-	-	TRBV29-1	TRBJ2-2	CSVEATNTGELFF	TGCAGCGTTGAGGCAACGAACACCGGGGAGCTGTTTTTT
-	-	TRBV27	TRBJ2-5	CASRFLDTQYF	TGTGCCAGCAGGTTCCTGGATACCCAGTACTTC
-	few	TRBV6-1	TRBJ1-1	CASSEGSSNTEAFF	TGTGCCAGCAGTGAGGGGTCTTCGAACACTGAAGCTTTCTTT
TRBD1	-	TRBV27	TRBJ1-4	CASSLWGQINEKLFF	TGTGCCAGCAGTTTATGGGGACAGATAAATGAAAAACTGTTTTTT
-	-	TRBV19	TRBJ1-3	CASSQQSSGNTIYF	TGTGCCAGTAGCCAGCAGTCCTCTGGAAACACCATATATTTT
TRBD1	once	TRBV7-2	TRBJ1-2	CASRLRGQNYGYTF	TGTGCCAGCAGGCTCAGGGGGCAAAACTATGGCTACACCTTC
-	-	TRBV6-5	TRBJ1-5	CASTRTRGSNQPQHF	TGTGCCAGCACTCGGACTCGAGGAAGCAATCAGCCCCAGCATTTT
-	-	TRBV27	TRBJ1-1	CASSLLGFLNTEAFF	TGTGCCAGCAGTTTATTAGGGTTTCTGAACACTGAAGCTTTCTTT
TRBD2	few	TRBV11-3	TRBJ2-1	CASSLVGGEEQFF	TGTGCCAGCAGCTTAGTCGGGGGGGAGGAGCAGTTCTTC
-	few	TRBV12-3/TRBV12-4	TRBJ1-2	CASGAGYTF	TGTGCCAGCGGTGCTGGCTACACCTTC
-	-	TRBV6-2/TRBV6-3	TRBJ1-2	CASSLGPRAGYTF	TGTGCCAGCAGTTTGGGACCGCGAGCGGGCTACACCTTC
TRBD1	-	TRBV5-1	TRBJ2-2	CASSSQPGGINTGELFF	TGCGCCAGCAGCTCCCAGCCAGGGGGCATAAACACCGGGGAGCTGTTTTTT
-	-	TRBV12-3/TRBV12-4	TRBJ1-3	CASSSQGGDTIYF	TGTGCCAGCAGTTCCCAAGGGGGAGACACCATATATTTT
-	-	TRBV18	TRBJ2-4	CASSPLWTTRENIQYF	TGTGCCAGCTCACCACTCTGGACGACCAGGGAAAACATTCAGTACTTC
-	-	TRBV6-6	TRBJ2-7	CASRGGQRSSYEQYF	TGTGCCAGCAGGGGCGGCCAGCGTAGCTCCTACGAGCAGTACTTC
TRBD1	-	TRBV5-4	TRBJ1-1	CASSGEQGVNTEAFF	TGTGCCAGCAGCGGGGAACAGGGGGTAAACACTGAAGCTTTCTTT
-	-	TRBV19	TRBJ1-1	CASSSDDTMNTEAFF	TGTGCCAGTAGTTCGGACGACACAATGAACACTGAAGCTTTCTTT
TRBD2	once	TRBV28	TRBJ2-1	CASSLLAGVYNEQFF	TGTGCCAGCAGTTTACTAGCGGGGGTGTACAATGAGCAGTTCTTC
-	-	TRBV5-4	TRBJ1-2	CASSRTGTELYGYTF	TGTGCCAGCAGCCGGACCGGGACGGAGCTCTATGGCTACACCTTC
TRBD1	once	TRBV6-2/TRBV6-3	TRBJ2-7	CASSPPRDRGVKQYF	TGTGCCAGCAGTCCGCCCCGGGACAGGGGTGTGAAGCAGTACTTC
-	-	TRBV7-9	TRBJ1-6	CASSLAREYNSPLHF	TGTGCCAGCAGCCTGGCCAGGGAGTATAATTCACCCCTCCACTTT
-	-	TRBV12-1	TRBJ2-1	CASSIRTGSVYNEQFF	TGTGCCAGCAGCATACGTACAGGGAGCGTCTACAATGAGCAGTTCTTC
-	-	TRBV28	TRBJ1-2	CASSLGGQGQFTYGYTF	TGTGCCAGCAGTTTAGGCGGGCAGGGACAATTTACCTATGGCTACACCTTC
-	-	TRBV7-2	TRBJ1-4	CASSLLSGPATNEKLFF	TGTGCCAGCAGCTTACTTAGCGGGCCCGCAACTAATGAAAAACTGTTTTTT
-	-	TRBV6-5	TRBJ2-7	CASTFGQPFAYEQYF	TGTGCCAGCACCTTTGGACAGCCCTTTGCCTACGAGCAGTACTTC
-	-	TRBV6-2/TRBV6-3	TRBJ1-2	CASSYSKGNYGYTF	TGTGCCAGCAGTTACTCGAAGGGGAACTATGGCTACACCTTC
TRBD1	-	TRBV5-4	TRBJ1-1	CASSPRQGLNTEAFF	TGTGCCAGCAGCCCCCGACAGGGCTTGAACACTGAAGCTTTCTTT
-	-	TRBV28	TRBJ2-3	CASNGPFSTDTQYF	TGTGCCAGCAATGGACCCTTTTCAACAGATACGCAGTATTTT
TRBD1	-	TRBV12-5	TRBJ2-5	CASGFGQGQETQYF	TGTGCTAGTGGTTTCGGACAGGGCCAAGAGACCCAGTACTTC
TRBD1	once	TRBV6-5	TRBJ1-2	CASSPDRGGYTF	TGTGCCAGCAGTCCGGACAGGGGTGGCTACACCTTC
TRBD1	-	TRBV30	TRBJ1-4	CAWTPGTGYEKLFF	TGTGCCTGGACCCCCGGGACAGGGTATGAAAAACTGTTTTTT
TRBD1	-	TRBV28	TRBJ1-1	CASRSGQGASEAFF	TGTGCCAGCAGATCAGGACAGGGGGCGAGTGAAGCTTTCTTT
-	-	TRBV7-5	TRBJ1-1	CVRSLGLANTEAFF	TGTGTCAGAAGCTTAGGGTTGGCGAACACTGAAGCTTTCTTT
-	-	TRBV19	TRBJ1-2	CASTYGNYGYTF	TGTGCCAGTACCTACGGAAACTATGGCTACACCTTC
TRBD2	-	TRBV18	TRBJ2-1	CASSPGPAGLAGVNEQFF	TGTGCCAGCTCACCAGGCCCCGCAGGACTAGCGGGAGTAAATGAGCAGTTCTTC
-	-	TRBV29-1	TRBJ1-1	CSVEEWTDNTEAFF	TGCAGCGTTGAAGAGTGGACAGATAACACTGAAGCTTTCTTT
-	-	TRBV5-1	TRBJ1-4	CASSAGFTTLGNEKLFF	TGCGCCAGCAGTGCGGGTTTTACAACCCTGGGAAATGAAAAACTGTTTTTT
TRBD1	-	TRBV28	TRBJ2-7	CASSLLSTGVNEQYF	TGTGCCAGCAGTTTACTATCAACAGGGGTGAACGAGCAGTACTTC
-	-	TRBV4-3	TRBJ1-3	CASSQDQWTGNTIYF	TGCGCCAGCAGCCAAGATCAGTGGACTGGAAACACCATATATTTT
TRBD1	-	TRBV7-2	TRBJ1-5	CASSSGQGSNQPQHF	TGTGCCAGCAGCTCGGGACAGGGGAGCAATCAGCCCCAGCATTTT